Described below is a single TCR beta chain sequence and its context. This clone was recorded once. No antigen is known for it. No quality values exist for individual bases; no much larger clone is one base distant. Using the deep immunoSEQ assay, multiplex PCR amplified TCR CDR3 regions from genomic DNA. Genomic DNA extracted from each cell subset was distributed evenly over all wells of several immunoSEQ 96-well plates, and each plate served as one replicate. Each replicate PCR for sorted subsets received around 0.2 ug genomic DNA, equal to roughly 30,000 T cell genomes. The purified libraries were quantified using a Qubit 3.0 fluorometer, sized with a Bioanalyzer 2100, and then quantified again using the KAPA Library Quantification kit. Each immunoSEQ 96-well plate was sequenced on its own single-read 150-cycle Illumina NextSeq 550 flow cell. The authors' analysis ran thus. Because the immunoSEQ output included only junctional sequences and no quality scores, the filtering could not be the same as the filtering used for full-length reads. To assign V/J genes and CDR3, sequences were annotated against IMGT germline references using PyIR, a Python wrapper for IgBLAST v1.9. Any read was removed if the V/J assignment was weak (E-value above 1e-6), the CDR3 was missing, or the read contained stop codons, out-of-frame junctions, or ambiguous translated residues. V3J clonotypes were defined as sequences sharing an identical inferred V gene, J gene, and CDR3 amino acid sequence. The percentage overlap between two repertoires was calculated by dividing the number of shared unique clonotypes by the size of the smaller repertoire. Three approaches were used to assess repertoire richness: RTK rarefaction, the Chao1 estimator, and Recon v2.1 estimates of unobserved clonotypes. Generation probabilities for all TCRbeta clonotypes obtained by the gDNA method from a handful of donors were computed using OLGA. Not all clones reach the TCRdb copy of this immuneACCESS table, which keeps in-frame sequences only. Checked studies attribute under half of the gap to unresolved V genes and leave the rest unexplained. That table supplies the V and J calls and clone size; D and trimming were determined from the DNA. The sample data list about 1.1 million clones, and roughly 77% of these were observed just once. The ten largest clones add up to about 0.94% of the sample.

The donors were healthy, HIV-negative adults who had no recently reported acute infections or vaccinations. Only Caucasian adults living in Nashville, Tennessee, USA were represented among the donors. CD4+ T cells were enriched by magnetic negative selection; naive cells were then positively selected on CD45RA, and the negative fraction formed the memory subset. After blood collection by leukapheresis, PBMCs were isolated using Ficoll-Histopaque density gradient centrifugation and then cryopreserved in the vapor phase of liquid nitrogen. Analytical flow cytometry was used to check the purity and quantity of every magnetically sorted T cell population. Genomic DNA was isolated from each sorted fraction and quantified by UV absorbance on a Nanodrop 2000c. Cut back by 4 bases and 1 base, the V and J ends lie 19 bases apart. From the germline V gene (reference sequence), CDR1 is GTSNPN and CDR2 is SVGIG. The CDR3 runs 16 amino acids, cysteine and phenylalanine included. The DNA shown is the 48-base CDR3, in frame from base 1.

The sample belongs to a study of shared clonotypes between healthy human individuals (TCRdb year 2020). Looking at the study overall: A couple of women and a few men aged 18 to 49 years were included in the cohort. Between about 0.9 and 9 billion PBMCs per donor were obtained by leukapheresis. For each donor, three plates each were used for CD4 naive and CD4 memory, two plates were used for CD8 naive, and one plate was used for CD8 memory. Different laboratories and diverse techniques were used to prepare libraries and sequence TCR repertoires, to increase sequencing depth and limit assay-specific biases. To estimate repertoire size and how much clonotype sharing occurs between individuals, the study deeply sequenced the blood TCR repertoires of 4 to 6 healthy adults. Broader findings and caveats from the paper: When several donors were compared, the shared fraction of clonotypes was about 5.2% for naive CD4, more than 3% for naive CD8, 2% to 2.5% for memory CD4, and 0.35% to 0.4% for memory CD8. Only blood was sampled, and tissue TCR repertoires likely differ from those in blood. Naive subsets generally had larger estimated clonotype richness than memory subsets did. Based on pairwise subsampling, the degree of clonotype sharing among donors was expected to be affected by sequencing depth. Compared with non-shared clonotypes, clonotypes shared by all four sorted-subset donors had higher generation probabilities. Because the study included a small number of donors, the genetic and exposure-history diversity represented was limited. Even with the large sequencing depth, rarefaction of the sorted-subset datasets indicated that sequencing was incomplete.

This chain joins TRBV30 to TRBJ2-5; the D element might be TRBD1 or TRBD2, as each aligns at 5 bases. The source is a man aged 18 to 35 in good health. Some clones in this sample may be carry-over from other donors' samples. The sequenced sample was memory CD4+ T cells from PBMCs. This specimen's cell subset or site label, interpreted: CD45RA-negative fraction. The CDR3 corresponds to CAWTPGTLGRQETQYF. The DNA reads as follows: TGTGCCTGGACACCTGGGACCCTCGGCCGCCAAGAGACCCAGTACTTC.